Following are 28 T cell receptor beta chains from one sample sequenced in a study of shared clonotypes between healthy human individuals. Naive CD8 cells, CD45RO-negative and positively selected for CCR7, excluded terminally differentiated effector memory CD45RA+ cells. Assay used: immunoSEQ multiplex PCR; TCRdb lists only in-frame clones, some missing. The data show about 2.2 million clones, roughly 91% seen once. Sequenced sample: naive CD8+ T cells from PBMCs. The receptors stem from a man between 18 and 29 years old in good health. Some clones in this sample may be carry-over from other donors' samples.

V and J are TRBV28 and TRBJ2-7, with a tentative D call TRBD2 (6 bases). Germline CDR1 is MDHEN and CDR2 is SYDVKM. V lost 7 bases and J lost 4, with 11 bases in between. The length of the CDR3 is 12 residues. The CDR3 protein is CASNRRGYEQYF. CDR3 sequence (DNA): TGTGCCAGCAATCGGAGGGGTTACGAGCAGTACTTC. The entire variable domain, with the rest obtained from reference TRBV28 and TRBJ2-7, is as follows: DVKVTQSSRYLVKRTGEKVFLECVQDMDHENMFWYRQDPGLGLRLIYFSYDVKMKEKGDIPEGYSVSREKKERFSLILESASTNQTSMYLCASNRRGYEQYFGPGTRLTVT.

Here the CDR3 reads CASSLHTSPPPVEQYF. The DNA of the CDR3 is TGTGCCAGTAGCCTTCACACAAGTCCCCCCCCTGTTGAGCAGTACTTC. This chain uses TRBV19 with TRBJ2-7; D unresolved. Germline-derived CDR1 and CDR2 are LNHDA and SQIVND (reference sequence). V lost 6 bases and J 7 bases, leaving 25 bases between the germline ends. The CDR3 runs to 16 residues.

This chain joins TRBV7-9 and TRBJ2-5; D is possibly TRBD1 or TRBD2 (5 bases each). The CDR3 loop spans 14 amino acids. V was clipped by 4 bases and J by 4 bases, with 13 bases between them. Germline CDR1 reads SEHNR; CDR2 reads FQNEAQ (reference sequence). The DNA of the CDR3 is TGTGCCAGCAGCTCCGGGACGCACGGAGAGACCCAGTACTTC. The encoded protein is CASSSGTHGETQYF. Combining the CDR3 with reference TRBV7-9 and TRBJ2-5 gives the whole variable domain DTGVSQNPRHKITKRGQNVTFRCDPISEHNRLYWYRQTLGQGPEFLTYFQNEAQLEKSRLLSDRFSAERPKGSFSTLEIQRTEQGDSAMYLCASSSGTHGETQYFGPGTRLLVL.

This chain uses TRBV19 with TRBJ2-2; D remains ambiguous. Germline V gene sequence: CDR1 LNHDA, CDR2 SQIVND (reference sequence). Trimming took 5 bases from V and 6 from J, leaving 7 bases between them. There are 12 residues in the CDR3. DNA for the CDR3: TGTGCCAGTAGTCCCCGGGCCGGGGAGCTGTTTTTT. This codes for CASSPRAGELFF.

The genes are TRBV7-2 and TRBJ2-3; 9 bases agree with TRBD2. The CDR3 loop spans 15 amino acids. CDR1 is SGHTA, CDR2 FQGNSA, per germline. With 3 bases clipped from V and 4 bases from J, the junction kept 5 bases outside the gene matches. The CDR3 spells CASSLASGNSDTQYF. Here the CDR3 DNA reads TGTGCCAGCAGCTTGGCTAGCGGGAACTCAGATACGCAGTATTTT.

The V and J genes are TRBV7-9 and TRBJ1-2, with 7 bases matching TRBD1. Germline trimming cut 5 bases from V and 5 bases from J; bases unmatched to any gene: 11. CDR3 length: 15 residues. In germline, CDR1 is SEHNR, CDR2 FQNEAQ (reference sequence). The DNA of the CDR3 is TGTGCCAGCAGCCCCGTGGAGACAGGGACATATGGCTACACCTTC. This codes for CASSPVETGTYGYTF. The variable domain in full, completed from reference TRBV7-9 and TRBJ1-2, reads DTGVSQNPRHKITKRGQNVTFRCDPISEHNRLYWYRQTLGQGPEFLTYFQNEAQLEKSRLLSDRFSAERPKGSFSTLEIQRTEQGDSAMYLCASSPVETGTYGYTFGSGTRLTVV.

This clone was detected only once. This chain links TRBV10-3 with TRBJ2-7; TRBD2 agrees at 9 bases. This CDR3 contains 14 residues. Germline V gene lookup returns CDR1 ENHRY and CDR2 SYGVKD. V was pared by 7 bases and J by 4 bases, with 8 bases of the junction left unmatched. CDR3 region: CAIKASGKEYEQYF. The CDR3 DNA follows: TGTGCCATCAAAGCTAGCGGGAAGGAGTACGAGCAGTACTTC.

The chain carries TRBV7-3 and TRBJ1-1, with TRBD1 matching over 9 bases. Germline V gene sequence: CDR1 SGHTA, CDR2 FQGTGA. The CDR3 has 13 amino acids. J gave up 8 bases and V 2 bases, and 3 bases lay outside the gene matches. Here the CDR3 DNA reads TGTGCCAGCAGCTTATTTGGACAGGGGGAAGCTTTCTTT. Translation gives CASSLFGQGEAFF. Full variable domain (remainder filled in from reference TRBV7-3 and TRBJ1-1): GAGVSQTPSNKVTEKGKYVELRCDPISGHTALYWYRQSLGQGPEFLIYFQGTGAADDSGLPNDRFFAVRPEGSVSTLKIQRTERGDSAVYLCASSLFGQGEAFFGQGTRLTVV.

The rearrangement uses TRBV9 and TRBJ2-2; 8 bases are a match to TRBD2. Germline CDR1 reads SGDLS; CDR2 reads YYNGEE. CDR3 length equals 15 residues. The trim removed 3 bases at V and 5 bases at J, leaving 6 bases unmatched. The chain's CDR3 is CASSGGTRGTGELFF. The CDR3 DNA reads as TGTGCCAGCAGCGGGGGGACTAGAGGTACCGGGGAGCTGTTTTTT.

The chain uses TRBV9 and TRBJ1-1; weak D call: TRBD1 (6 bases). V was pared by 3 bases and J by 0 bases, with 12 bases between. The CDR3 has 15 amino acids. Per the germline V gene, CDR1 is SGDLS and CDR2 is YYNGEE. The CDR3: CASSDPTGLNTEAFF. The CDR3 DNA is TGTGCCAGCAGCGATCCCACAGGGTTGAACACTGAAGCTTTCTTT.

The sample holds one count of this clone. The rearrangement links TRBV27 to TRBJ1-1; tentatively, D is TRBD1 (6 bases). V was clipped by 3 bases and J by 4 bases, with 9 bases between them. The CDR3 extends over 13 amino acids. Germline V gene lookup returns CDR1 MNHEY and CDR2 SMNVEV (reference sequence). In DNA, the CDR3 is TGTGCCAGCAGTTTGGGACATGGCACTGAAGCTTTCTTT. Residues: CASSLGHGTEAFF.

V gene TRBV28 combines with J gene TRBJ2-4, with 7 nucleotides matching TRBD1. The CDR3 sequence is 16 residues long. Germline loops: CDR1 MDHEN, CDR2 SYDVKM. After removal of 6 bases from V and 7 bases from J, the junction contained 15 bases not matched to a gene. The CDR3 DNA reads TGTGCCAGCAGACAACTAGGGAAGGGGGCTATGAACATTCAGTACTTC. Protein: CASRQLGKGAMNIQYF.

The chain employs TRBV7-9 and TRBJ2-3; a weak D match, TRBD2 (6 bases). The germline gives CDR1 SEHNR, CDR2 FQNEAQ (reference sequence). The CDR3 contains 14 residues. The V end lost 5 bases, the J end lost 3 bases, and 12 bases lay between the germline ends. In DNA form, the CDR3 reads TGTGCCAGCAGCGGAGGGATAGGGACAGATACGCAGTATTTT. Its protein product is CASSGGIGTDTQYF.

The chain employs TRBV30 and TRBJ2-7, with 8 bases lining up with TRBD1. Per the germline V gene, CDR1 is GTSNPN and CDR2 is SVGIG (reference sequence). V gave up 5 bases and J gave up 0 bases; unmatched junction bases: 3. The CDR3 contains 13 residues. CDR3 protein: CAWQGALSYEQYF. The CDR3 nucleotides are TGTGCCTGGCAGGGGGCCCTCTCCTACGAGCAGTACTTC.

V usage is TRBV13 and J usage is TRBJ2-7; D uncertain. Trimming removed 1 base from V and 0 bases from J, with 4 bases in between. CDR3 length: 13 amino acids. Germline-derived CDR1 and CDR2 are PRHDT and FYEKMQ (reference sequence). The CDR3 spells CASSLVYSYEQYF. DNA of the CDR3: TGTGCCAGCAGCTTAGTATACTCCTACGAGCAGTACTTC.

CDR3 sequence reads: CASSLSLSGSQPQHF. CDR3 coding DNA: TGTGCCAGCAGTTTATCCCTCTCAGGGTCTCAGCCCCAGCATTTT. The V call is TRBV27, the J call TRBJ1-5; D is perhaps TRBD1 (5 bases). Per germline, CDR1 MNHEY and CDR2 SMNVEV (reference sequence). Trimming took off 0 bases at V and 6 bases at J, with 12 bases between the two ends. The CDR3 is 15 amino acids.

The gene calls are TRBV7-2 and TRBJ2-1, with D unresolved. V was clipped by 5 bases and J by 9 bases, with 17 bases between them. Germline CDR1 reads SGHTA; CDR2 reads FQGNSA. This CDR3 comprises 14 residues. CDR3 in amino acids: CASSPLRFISEQFF. CDR3 DNA sequence: TGTGCCAGCAGCCCACTGCGTTTCATTAGTGAGCAGTTCTTC.

This clone has more than one count but fewer than ten. CDR3 loop: CASSTPQNEAFF. For the CDR3, the DNA is TGTGCCAGCAGCACACCACAGAATGAAGCTTTCTTT. The chain joins TRBV7-9 to TRBJ1-1; D uncertain. CDR1 SEHNR and CDR2 FQNEAQ come from the germline V gene (reference sequence). Trimming left V 5 bases short and J 7 bases short, with 11 bases between. This CDR3 is built from 12 residues.

The chain uses TRBV25-1 and TRBJ2-5; unclear D gene. This CDR3 region has 14 residues. The germline CDR1 and CDR2 sequences are MGHDK and SYGVNS. V dropped 4 bases and J dropped 5 bases, with 14 bases sitting between them. As DNA, the CDR3 is TGTGCCAGCAGTGGGTTCCGGGTGCGGGAGACCCAGTACTTC. Translation: CASSGFRVRETQYF.

The V gene is TRBV4-1, the J gene TRBJ2-7, with TRBD2 identical over 8 bases. J gave up 3 bases and V 4 bases, and 8 bases lay outside the gene matches. Germline loops: CDR1 MGHRA, CDR2 YSYEKL. The CDR3 sequence is 15 residues long. The CDR3 reads CASSPLSGSGYEQYF. The DNA for the CDR3 is TGCGCCAGCAGCCCATTGAGCGGGAGTGGCTACGAGCAGTACTTC.

The V and J genes are TRBV6-5 and TRBJ2-5; D ambiguous. Trimming pared 2 bases from V and 4 bases from J, leaving 14 bases between. The CDR3 loop spans 15 amino acids. Germline values: CDR1 MNHEY, CDR2 SVGAGI. The CDR3 coding sequence is TGTGCCAGCAGTTACACCCGGGCAGTTGCAGAGACCCAGTACTTC. Its protein is CASSYTRAVAETQYF.

The genes are TRBV27 and TRBJ2-2, with 8 positions matching TRBD2. Germline values: CDR1 MNHEY, CDR2 SMNVEV (reference sequence). The CDR3 is 15 residues long. Trimming removed 8 bases from V and 5 bases from J; junction bases left unmatched: 10. CDR3 sequence: CASLSGDPWTGELFF. The CDR3 DNA reads TGTGCCAGCCTTAGCGGGGACCCGTGGACCGGGGAGCTGTTTTTT.

The J gene is TRBJ1-2, the V gene TRBV13; D call uncertain. Germline-derived CDR1 and CDR2 are PRHDT and FYEKMQ (reference sequence). V was clipped by 5 bases and J by 0 bases, with 13 bases between them. This CDR3 is built from 15 residues. Here the CDR3 reads CASSLLPEANYGYTF. The CDR3 nucleotides read TGTGCCAGCAGCCTCCTGCCAGAAGCTAACTATGGCTACACCTTC.

The rearrangement joins TRBV4-1 to TRBJ2-1; weak D call: TRBD1 (5 bases). Germline loops: CDR1 MGHRA, CDR2 YSYEKL. The CDR3 loop spans 17 amino acids. Trimming pared 0 bases from V and 7 bases from J, leaving 19 bases between. The CDR3, as DNA: TGCGCCAGCAGCCAAGATCAGTCGGCACGAGACAGAAATGAGCAGTTCTTC. Protein sequence: CASSQDQSARDRNEQFF.

V gene TRBV28 combines with J gene TRBJ1-5; D might be TRBD1 (6 bases). Germline lookup yields CDR1 MDHEN and CDR2 SYDVKM. Deletions cut 6 bases from V and 0 bases from J, with 15 bases between. CDR3 length: 16 residues. CDR3 residues: CASREAGAYSNQPQHF. The CDR3 DNA is TGTGCCAGCAGAGAAGCAGGGGCATATAGCAATCAGCCCCAGCATTTT.

V usage is TRBV6-1 and J usage is TRBJ1-1, with no clear D. The CDR3 runs 15 residues. The germline V and J ends were trimmed by 6 bases and 1 base, with 15 bases remaining between them. Germline lookup yields CDR1 MNHNS and CDR2 SASEGT. Here the CDR3 DNA reads TGTGCCAGCAGGGGAGCCTTGTTCTCGAACACTGAAGCTTTCTTT. It translates to CASRGALFSNTEAFF.

The V and J genes are TRBV2 and TRBJ2-7; TRBD2 agrees at 9 bases. The CDR3 extends over 16 amino acids. The V gene end was trimmed by 7 bases and the J gene end by 1 base; junction bases not matched to a gene: 11. Germline CDR1 SNHLY, CDR2 FYNNEI. The CDR3 protein is CASKKKREDQSYEQYF. The CDR3 nucleotides read TGTGCCAGCAAGAAGAAGCGGGAGGACCAATCCTACGAGCAGTACTTC.

J is TRBJ1-2 and V is TRBV2; 7 positions agree with TRBD1. V shed 8 bases, J shed 0 bases, and the junction held 9 bases outside the gene matches. Germline V CDR1 and CDR2: SNHLY, FYNNEI. This CDR3 is built from 15 residues. CDR3 nucleotide sequence: TGTGCCAGCTTGGACAGGTACCCGTCTAACTATGGCTACACCTTC. Its protein is CASLDRYPSNYGYTF.